The T cell receptor (beta chain) under discussion was sequenced for a study of cytomegalovirus exposure and HLA in healthy donors. The CDR3 is 14 residues long. CDR1 and CDR2 (germline): SGHAT, FQNNGV. Trimming pared 3 bases from V and 5 bases from J, leaving 14 bases between. Data came from immunoSEQ multiplex PCR; TCRdb stores just in-frame clones and leaves some out. The sample lists tens of thousands of clones, more than 95% occurring once. Sequencing was performed on PBMCs. This clonotype was sampled from a man younger than 35 in good health and CMV-seronegative. The chain carries TRBV11-2 and TRBJ2-7, with a tentative D call TRBD2 (7 bases). For the CDR3, the DNA is TGTGCCAGCAGCTTTTGGGGGGGGCGGGACGAGCAGTACTTC. Translated: CASSFWGGRDEQYF.